This T cell receptor (beta chain) was observed in a study of Graves' ophthalmopathy and Graves' hyperthyroidism. The CDR3 sequence is 15 residues long. Germline V gives CDR1 MNHEY, CDR2 SVGAGI. V dropped 0 bases and J dropped 1 base, with 9 bases sitting between them. Researchers took RNA transcripts and amplified TCR beta CDR3 regions from them. First-round RT-PCR used HTBI primers; second-round multiplex PCR followed. Each CDR3 protein gets one entry after TCRdb re-called the multiplex PCR reads with MiXCR. The data hold 500,000 to 700,000 distinct CDR3 sequences, with about 35% observed a single time. This clonotype occurred many times. What it binds is unknown. General study points: Most thyroid-expanded clonotypes exceeding 0.001 frequency were also found in blood.

V usage is TRBV6-5 and J usage is TRBJ1-1; possible D gene TRBD1, 6 bases. Sample: peripheral blood or thyroid tissue (not recorded which). This TCR was recovered from an adult man with Graves' hyperthyroidism. CDR3 coding DNA: TGTGCCAGCAGTTACTCTCCGGGACAGAACACTGAAGCTTTCTTT. Protein sequence: CASSYSPGQNTEAFF.